The rows below give T cell receptor beta chains drawn from one sample of a study of blood T cell repertoires in COVID-19. Clones were sequenced by immunoSEQ multiplex PCR, and TCRdb holds only the in-frame ones, with some missing. This table holds about 200,000 clones, roughly 88% found once. Sequencing was done on a sample of PBMCs or T cells enriched from blood (not recorded which). The receptor set was obtained from a man in his forties with acute COVID-19. The CDR3 runs from the conserved cysteine through the conserved F or W. D genes are given only for firm matches. Some rows mark clone size as missing; the rest say once, few, many or name a class of expanded clone.

v_call	d_call	clone_size	j_call	cdr3_nt	cdr3_aa
TRBV12-3/TRBV12-4	TRBD2	-	TRBJ2-7	TGTGCCAGCAGTTCGGGGGGTCTGCAGCAGTACTTC	CASSSGGLQQYF
TRBV7-9	TRBD1	-	TRBJ1-4	TGTGCCAGCAGCTTCCTTTATGACAGGGAGGATGAAAAACTGTTTTTT	CASSFLYDREDEKLFF
TRBV27	TRBD1	-	TRBJ1-2	TGTGCCAGCAGTTTCCTACGACAGGGACCTAACTATGGCTACACCTTC	CASSFLRQGPNYGYTF
TRBV29-1	TRBD1	-	TRBJ2-7	TGCAGCGTTGTTGCCCAGGGGGCGGCCTACGAGCAGTACTTC	CSVVAQGAAYEQYF
TRBV3-1/TRBV3-2	TRBD1	-	TRBJ2-5	TGTGCCAGCACCTCCTTCGGGACAGACCAAGAGACCCAGTACTTC	CASTSFGTDQETQYF
TRBV7-2	TRBD2	-	TRBJ2-7	TGTGCCAGCAGCTTAGGTGGGACTAGCGCCTACGAGCAGTACTTC	CASSLGGTSAYEQYF
TRBV5-4	-	-	TRBJ2-5	TGTGCCAGCAGCTTGGGGGCAGTCCAAGAGACCCAGTACTTC	CASSLGAVQETQYF
TRBV19	-	-	TRBJ1-5	TGTGCCAGTAGTATAGGAGGGAGGGGGGATCAGCCCCAGCATTTT	CASSIGGRGDQPQHF
TRBV2	-	-	TRBJ1-5	TGTGCCAGCAGGGGGAGAGGTTATAATCAGCCCCAGCATTTT	CASRGRGYNQPQHF
TRBV5-1	-	-	TRBJ1-6	TGCGCCAGAAAAACAGGGCAGGCCTATAATTCACCCCTCCACTTT	CARKTGQAYNSPLHF
TRBV4-1	-	-	TRBJ1-6	TGCGCCAGCAGCCAAGATGAACAGGCAAGCTCCTATAATTCACCCCTCCACTTT	CASSQDEQASSYNSPLHF
TRBV4-1	-	few	TRBJ1-6	TGCGCCAGCAGCAGCGGGAGGTACAATTCACCCCTCCACTTT	CASSSGRYNSPLHF
TRBV4-3	-	-	TRBJ1-4	TGCGCCAGCAGCCAAGGGGGGGATGAAAAACTGTTTTTT	CASSQGGDEKLFF
TRBV7-9	-	-	TRBJ1-3	TGTGCCAGCAGCCCGGACATTTCTGGAAACACCATATATTTT	CASSPDISGNTIYF
TRBV10-3	-	once	TRBJ1-2	TGTGCCATCAGTGAGCTGGCAGGGCGCGGCTACACCTTC	CAISELAGRGYTF
TRBV6-2/TRBV6-3	-	once	TRBJ2-1	TGTGCCAGCAGTTATCGAGGCATTGAGTTCTTC	CASSYRGIEFF
TRBV28	TRBD1	-	TRBJ1-1	TGTGCCATCCAGGGACAGACAAACACTGAAGCTTTCTTT	CAIQGQTNTEAFF
TRBV5-4	-	-	TRBJ1-1	TGTGCCAGCAGCCTGACAGTCATGAACACTGAAGCTTTCTTT	CASSLTVMNTEAFF
TRBV11-2	-	-	TRBJ2-1	TGTGCCAGCAGCCCCACATCCGGGGTGGGCTACAATGAGCAGTTCTTC	CASSPTSGVGYNEQFF
TRBV2	-	-	TRBJ1-1	TGTGCCAGCAGTGAATCACCTCTCGGGAGCGCTGAAGCTTTCTTT	CASSESPLGSAEAFF
TRBV6-4	TRBD2	-	TRBJ2-1	TGTGCCAGCAGTGAACTAGCGGGAGATGGTGAGCAGTTCTTC	CASSELAGDGEQFF
TRBV6-1	TRBD1	-	TRBJ2-7	TGTGCCAGCAGTGATCCGGGACAGGGAAGGCCCGAGCAGTACTTC	CASSDPGQGRPEQYF
TRBV6-1	-	-	TRBJ1-1	TGTGCCAGCAGTGAAATCTCCACTGAAGCTTTCTTT	CASSEISTEAFF
TRBV28	TRBD2	once	TRBJ2-1	TGTGCCAGCAGTATAGCTGGACTAGCGCCCAATGAGCAGTTCTTC	CASSIAGLAPNEQFF
TRBV11-3	-	-	TRBJ2-2	TGTGCCAGCAGCTTAGGAGACTCCGACACCGGGGAGCTGTTTTTT	CASSLGDSDTGELFF
TRBV7-2	TRBD2	-	TRBJ2-2	TGTGCCAGCAGCCGCACCAGCGGGGGGACGAACACCGGGGAGCTGTTTTTT	CASSRTSGGTNTGELFF
TRBV7-9	TRBD1	-	TRBJ1-2	TGTGCCAGCAGCCCTTGGGACAGACCACCATATGGCTACACCTTC	CASSPWDRPPYGYTF
TRBV28	-	-	TRBJ2-3	TGTGCCAGCAGTTCCCCCGGACTCTCCCCCGGAGATACGCAGTATTTT	CASSSPGLSPGDTQYF
TRBV5-1	-	-	TRBJ2-2	TGCGCCAGCAGCGCCGCAGGGGCTAACACCGGGGAGCTGTTTTTT	CASSAAGANTGELFF
TRBV10-3	-	-	TRBJ2-7	TGTGCCACCAAAATAACTGACTACGAGCAGTACTTC	CATKITDYEQYF
TRBV6-2/TRBV6-3	-	-	TRBJ1-1	TGTGCCAGCAGTTACATGACACTGAACACTGAAGCTTTCTTT	CASSYMTLNTEAFF